This TCR beta chain came from a study of shared clonotypes between healthy human individuals. Study-level background: Researchers assigned three CD4 naive, three CD4 memory, two CD8 naive and one CD8 memory plate to each donor.

This CDR3 region has 14 residues. The V gene's germline CDR1 is SQVTM and CDR2 ANQGSEA. V lost 0 bases and J lost 3; bases outside the gene matches: 2. Worth noting for this clone: Antigen: not known.

Assay used: immunoSEQ multiplex PCR; TCRdb lists only in-frame clones, some missing. The sample yields roughly 1,800,000 clones, less than 95% seen once. Study-wide results and limits: Having only a few donors restricted how much genetic and exposure-history diversity was captured.

The naive CD8 population came from CD45RO-negative cells selected for CCR7, without terminally differentiated effector memory CD45RA+ cells. Sequencing was done on a sample of naive CD8+ T cells sorted from blood. The chain couples TRBV29-1 to TRBJ2-7; 10 bases are a match to TRBD1. The receptor comes from a young man in good health. The CDR3 is CSVEDRTGGYEQYF. CDR3 nucleotide sequence: TGCAGCGTTGAAGACCGGACAGGGGGCTACGAGCAGTACTTC.